This is a list of T cell receptor beta chains from one sample in a study of T cell responses to AZD1222 COVID-19 vaccine. Only in-frame clones appear in the TCRdb table, and some are missing; sequencing was by immunoSEQ multiplex PCR. Counted here are more than 100,000 clones, just under 90% occurring once; the ten biggest clones make up nearly 4.5%. The input for sequencing was peripheral blood, taken on day 0 of AZD1222 vaccination. The receptor source for this set is an adult in good health. The CDR3 runs from the conserved cysteine through the conserved F or W. A D gene is named only where the DNA matches it firmly. Clone size is shown for a subset of rows, as once, few, many or a class of expanded clone.

j_call | v_call | d_call | clone_size | cdr3_nt | cdr3_aa
TRBJ2-5 | TRBV7-2 | - | - | TGTGCCAGCAGCCTAGCCCTGGACCCGATCCAAGAGACCCAGTACTTC | CASSLALDPIQETQYF
TRBJ1-2 | TRBV20-1 | - | - | TGCAGTGCTAGCCCCAGAGATGGCTACACCTTC | CSASPRDGYTF
TRBJ1-1 | TRBV30 | TRBD1 | - | TGTGCCTGGAGACCCCCAACAGGGGGCGGCACTGAAGCTTTCTTT | CAWRPPTGGGTEAFF
TRBJ1-6 | TRBV18 | TRBD1 | - | TGTGCCAGCTCACTCTTAGGGACAGGCTCCTATAATTCACCCCTCCACTTT | CASSLLGTGSYNSPLHF
TRBJ1-1 | TRBV7-2 | - | - | TGTGCCAGCAGCCGACCGGGGCCCACTGAAGCTTTCTTT | CASSRPGPTEAFF
TRBJ2-1 | TRBV7-8 | TRBD2 | - | TGTGCCAGCAGCCTGGAGGCTAGCGGGGAGTCCTACAATGAGCAGTTCTTC | CASSLEASGESYNEQFF
TRBJ2-4 | TRBV7-8 | TRBD2 | - | TGTGCCAGCAGCCCCTTGCGCGGGGGTTTGGTCCCATTGGCCAAAAACATTCAGTACTTC | CASSPLRGGLVPLAKNIQYF
TRBJ1-2 | TRBV30 | - | - | TGTGCCTGGAGTTCGGGGAATGGCTACACCTTC | CAWSSGNGYTF
TRBJ1-4 | TRBV4-1 | - | - | TGCGCCAGCAGCCAAGATCGAGACAGGAGAGGGGTCGGTGAAAAACTGTTTTTT | CASSQDRDRRGVGEKLFF
TRBJ1-1 | TRBV27 | - | - | TGTGCCAGCAGTTCCGGGCTGAGGAAAGCTGAAGCTTTCTTT | CASSSGLRKAEAFF
TRBJ2-2 | TRBV14 | - | - | TGTGCCAGCAGCCCGTTTATCGGGGTGGGCACCACCGGGGAGCTGTTTTTT | CASSPFIGVGTTGELFF
TRBJ1-3 | TRBV12-3/TRBV12-4 | - | - | TGTGCCAGCAGTTTGCCTTCTGGAAACACCATATATTTT | CASSLPSGNTIYF
TRBJ2-1 | TRBV15 | - | - | TGTGCCACCAGCAGAGCTCATTCAGGGATGAGCTCCTACAATGAGCAGTTCTTC | CATSRAHSGMSSYNEQFF
TRBJ2-7 | TRBV7-9 | TRBD2 | - | TGTGCCAGCAGTGGAGCGGGGGGTCCAGGCTACGAGCAGTACTTC | CASSGAGGPGYEQYF
TRBJ1-2 | TRBV27 | TRBD1 | - | TGTGCCAGCAGTGAGGGGACAGGGGGCGCGGACTATGGCTACACCTTC | CASSEGTGGADYGYTF
TRBJ2-2 | TRBV28 | - | - | TGTGCCAGCAGTTTCCCCCTCGGGGAGCTGTTTTTT | CASSFPLGELFF
TRBJ1-1 | TRBV7-9 | TRBD1 | - | TGTGCCAGCAGCTACCCAATTGACAGGGACACTGAAGCTTTCTTT | CASSYPIDRDTEAFF
TRBJ2-2 | TRBV5-1 | - | - | TGCGCCAGCAGTTCCTTTCCGGACGGTACCGGGGAGCTGTTTTTT | CASSSFPDGTGELFF
TRBJ2-2 | TRBV5-6 | TRBD2 | - | TGTGCCAGCAGCTTGCCTAGCGGGAACACCGGGGAGCTGTTTTTT | CASSLPSGNTGELFF
TRBJ1-1 | TRBV6-5 | TRBD1 | - | TGTGCCAGCAGAGGGGACAGGCGGAACACTGAAGCTTTCTTT | CASRGDRRNTEAFF
TRBJ2-2 | TRBV29-1 | - | - | TGCAGCGTTGAAGCGGCCCGGGGCCCCGGGGAGCTGTTTTTT | CSVEAARGPGELFF
TRBJ1-6 | TRBV6-5 | - | few | TGTGCCAGCAGTTACGAAGGACGGAGAGAGAATTCACCCCTCCACTTT | CASSYEGRRENSPLHF
TRBJ2-2 | TRBV29-1 | - | few | TGCAGCGCCGGATCGCTGAACACCGGGGAGCTGTTTTTT | CSAGSLNTGELFF
TRBJ1-2 | TRBV7-9 | - | - | TGTGCCAGCAGCTCCGCCCGCAGCATCTATGGCTACACCTTC | CASSSARSIYGYTF
TRBJ1-2 | TRBV13 | - | - | TGTGCCAGCAGCTCCAACAGGGCATATGGCTACACCTTC | CASSSNRAYGYTF
TRBJ2-7 | TRBV5-1 | - | - | TGCGCCAGCAGCCCGGACTACATTTTCTCCTACGAGCAGTACTTC | CASSPDYIFSYEQYF
TRBJ2-3 | TRBV14 | - | - | TGTGCCAGCAGCCAAGGTCCAGACGTGGTTACAGATACGCAGTATTTT | CASSQGPDVVTDTQYF
TRBJ2-3 | TRBV9 | TRBD1 | - | TGTGCCAGCAGCGAGGAGGGGGGCGACAGGGGCGGAGATACGCAGTATTTT | CASSEEGGDRGGDTQYF
TRBJ1-2 | TRBV27 | - | - | TGTGCCAGCAGTCGATACCCCATAGAGTACTATGGCTACACCTTC | CASSRYPIEYYGYTF
TRBJ1-5 | TRBV14 | - | - | TGTGCCAGCAGCCCGGCCGGCTCCTTCAATCAGCCCCAGCATTTT | CASSPAGSFNQPQHF
TRBJ1-2 | TRBV29-1 | TRBD1 | few | TGCAGCGTTGAAGGAGGAGGACAGGGATCTCGTGGTGGCTACACCTTC | CSVEGGGQGSRGGYTF
TRBJ2-7 | TRBV2 | - | - | TGTGCCAGCAGTGTTGGGAGGGGGCTCTACGAGCAGTACTTC | CASSVGRGLYEQYF
TRBJ2-4 | TRBV2 | - | - | TGTGCCAGCAGAACCTTAGCCAAAAACATTCAGTACTTC | CASRTLAKNIQYF
TRBJ2-1 | TRBV19 | TRBD1 | - | TGTGCCAGCGGATCGGGACAGACCTACAATGAGCAGTTCTTC | CASGSGQTYNEQFF
TRBJ1-2 | TRBV5-1 | - | - | TGCGCCAGCAGTTACGGAGGAGGGATTAACTATGGCTACACCTTC | CASSYGGGINYGYTF
TRBJ1-6 | TRBV25-1 | - | - | TGTGCCAGCAGTGACTCCGGACAGAGGATAAATAATTCACCCCTCCACTTT | CASSDSGQRINNSPLHF
TRBJ2-2 | TRBV13 | - | - | TGTGCCAGCACGTTTGGGACCACCGGGGAGCTGTTTTTT | CASTFGTTGELFF
TRBJ2-7 | TRBV4-1 | TRBD2 | - | TGCGCCAGCAGCCACGGTGGACTAGCGGGCTACGAGCAGTACTTC | CASSHGGLAGYEQYF
TRBJ2-5 | TRBV21-1 | - | few | - | CASSKKVVGQGAPRETQYF
TRBJ1-1 | TRBV6-6 | TRBD1 | - | TGTGCCAGCAGGCTACTTGACAGGGGGAACACTGAAGCTTTCTTT | CASRLLDRGNTEAFF
TRBJ1-2 | TRBV19 | - | few | TGTGCCAGTAGGGGAGGAGGGAATGGCTACACCTTC | CASRGGGNGYTF
TRBJ1-2 | TRBV21-1 | - | - | TGTGCCAGCAGCAAGTATTTGGGACAGCCTTATTACTATGGCTACACCTTC | CASSKYLGQPYYYGYTF
TRBJ2-2 | TRBV5-1 | TRBD2 | - | TGCGCCAGCAGCTTGTTAGGCGGGAGCGGGGGCACCGGGGAGCTGTTTTTT | CASSLLGGSGGTGELFF
TRBJ2-5 | TRBV6-5 | - | - | TGTGCCAGCAGTTACTCGCCTTCGGTCGGGGAGACCCAGTACTTC | CASSYSPSVGETQYF
TRBJ1-1 | TRBV12-3/TRBV12-4 | - | - | TGTGCCAGCAGTTATCCCCCCCTCTTT | CASSYPPLF
TRBJ2-7 | TRBV10-3 | TRBD1 | - | TGTGCCACCCGAAGCACAGGGGGACGGTCCTACGAGCAGTACTTC | CATRSTGGRSYEQYF